Below, 21 T cell receptor beta chains from the same sample are listed, as sequenced in a study of T cell repertoires in cytomegalovirus infection. The antigens of these receptors remain unknown. TCRdb re-called the reads through MiXCR, storing one row per CDR3 protein. The sample records roughly 990,000 distinct CDR3 sequences, about 33% being singletons. The input for sequencing was cultured CD8+ T cells from PBMCs, taken from culture after CMV antigen stimulation. These receptors were collected from a human donor in good health (CMV status not recorded). Some clones in this sample may be carry-over from other donors' samples.

This clonotype occurred many times. V gene TRBV7-9 combines with J gene TRBJ2-3; TRBD1 matches at 7 bases. The CDR3 length is 19 residues. Germline assignment: CDR1 SEHNR and CDR2 FQNEAQ (reference sequence). The V gene end was trimmed by 3 bases and the J gene end by 7 bases; junction bases not matched to a gene: 22. The CDR3 spells CASSFRPDRTGYPSHTQYF. For the CDR3, the DNA is TGTGCCAGCAGCTTCCGCCCCGACAGGACAGGTTACCCTTCCCATACGCAGTATTTT.

V and J are TRBV7-9 and TRBJ1-1; D is uncertain. The CDR3 covers 12 residues. The V end was cut by 1 base, the J end by 8 bases, with 8 bases between. Germline CDR1 SEHNR, CDR2 FQNEAQ (reference sequence). Here the CDR3 reads CASSLVRREAFF. As DNA, the CDR3 is TGTGCCAGCAGCTTAGTACGGCGGGAAGCTTTCTTT.

This sequence joins TRBV6-6 and TRBJ2-7; 10 nucleotides line up with TRBD1. This CDR3 has 16 residues. The V and J ends lost 0 bases and 9 bases, in that order; junction bases with no gene match: 11. Per germline, CDR1 MNHNY and CDR2 SVGAGI (reference sequence). The CDR3: CASSYSGGQGPFGQYV. The CDR3 coding sequence is TGTGCCAGCAGTTACTCGGGGGGACAGGGGCCTTTCGGGCAGTACGTC.

This clonotype has a handful of counts. The chain links TRBV19 to TRBJ1-1; D unclear. Germline V gene sequence: CDR1 LNHDA, CDR2 SQIVND (reference sequence). Trimming removed 11 bases at V and 11 bases at J, with 18 bases between. This CDR3 has 11 residues. This CDR3 reads CACGPGLGAFF. In DNA, the CDR3 is TGTGCCTGCGGCCCGGGGTTAGGGGCTTTCTTT.

The J gene is TRBJ1-6, the V gene TRBV6-5, with TRBD1 matching 8 bases. In germline, CDR1 is MNHEY, CDR2 SVGAGI. This CDR3 is 15 amino acids long. V lost 6 bases, J lost 5 bases, and 6 bases stayed unmatched. CDR3 sequence reads: CASRAQGAHNSPLHF. The CDR3 DNA reads as TGTGCCAGCAGAGCCCAGGGGGCTCATAATTCACCCCTCCACTTT.

This clonotype was detected a few times. This chain joins TRBV6-6 and TRBJ1-2; 7 nucleotides agree with TRBD1. The V and J ends lost 6 bases and 4 bases, in that order; junction bases with no gene match: 5. The CDR3 is 13 amino acids. CDR1 and CDR2 (germline): MNHNY, SVGAGI (reference sequence). The CDR3 nucleotides are TGTGCCAGCAGCCAGGGGGGGCTCTATGGCTACACCTTC. This codes for CASSQGGLYGYTF.

On this clonotype: This clone may be a read error of a much larger clone one base away. The rearrangement links TRBV7-2 to TRBJ1-1, with TRBD1 identical over 7 bases. Per germline, CDR1 SGHTA and CDR2 FQGNSA. The CDR3 extends over 18 amino acids. The J segment lost 1 base and the V segment lost 2 bases, leaving 13 bases of the junction unmatched. The CDR3: CASSLHRTQTGKNTEAFF. CDR3 coding DNA: TGTGCCAGCAGCTTACATAGGACACAGACAGGGAAGAACACTGAAGCTTTCTTT. Filled out from reference TRBV7-2 and TRBJ1-1, the complete variable domain reads GAGVSQSPSNKVTEKGKDVELRCDPISGHTALYWYRQSLGQGLEFLIYFQGNSAPDKSGLPSDRFSAERTGGSVSTLTIQRTQQEDSAVYLCASSLHRTQTGKNTEAFFGQGTRLTVV.

Of note for this clonotype: This may come from a read error, since a much larger clone is one base off. The V gene is TRBV7-2, the J gene TRBJ2-3; 8 nucleotides align to TRBD2. Unmatched junction bases numbered 14, after V lost 7 bases and J lost 2 bases. The CDR3 is made up of 17 amino acids. The germline CDR1 and CDR2 sequences are SGHTA and FQGNSA. The CDR3 sequence: CASNPSGGGFPTDTQYF. The CDR3, as DNA: TGTGCCAGCAACCCCTCGGGGGGGGGATTCCCCACAGATACGCAGTATTTT.

The CDR3 coding sequence is TGCGCCAGCAGCTTGGTAACAGCCGAAGAGACCCAGTACTTC. It is translated as CASSLVTAEETQYF. The chain combines TRBV5-1 with TRBJ2-5; D remains unclear. Germline assignment: CDR1 SGHRS and CDR2 YFSETQ. The CDR3 is made up of 14 amino acids. Between the trimmed V and J ends, which lost 0 bases and 3 bases, there was a span of 9 bases.

This clonotype has a handful of counts. The rearrangement links TRBV6-2 or TRBV6-3 to TRBJ2-1; D not resolved. Germline CDR1 and CDR2: MNHEY and SVGEGT. The CDR3 covers 14 residues. The V end lost 6 bases, the J end lost 0 bases, and 9 bases lay between the germline ends. CDR3 nucleotide sequence: TGTGCCAGCAGGGAGATAAACTCCTACAATGAGCAGTTCTTC. Protein product: CASREINSYNEQFF.

This clonotype was picked up a small number of times. V gene TRBV27 combines with J gene TRBJ2-2, with D possibly matching TRBD1 (5 bases). The ends were cut back, 10 bases at V and 5 bases at J, with 20 bases in the middle. The CDR3 runs 15 residues. The V gene's germline CDR1 is MNHEY and CDR2 SMNVEV (reference sequence). CDR3 amino acids: CATSGSPLITGELFF. For the CDR3, the DNA is TGTGCCACCTCAGGGTCCCCCTTAATTACCGGGGAGCTGTTTTTT.

The V and J genes are TRBV15 and TRBJ1-6, with 10 bases aligning to TRBD1. Trimming cost V 5 bases and J 8 bases; bases outside gene matches: 6. The length of the CDR3 is 15 residues. The V gene's germline CDR1 is LNHNV and CDR2 YYDKDF (reference sequence). The CDR3 DNA reads TGTGCCACCAGCGGGACAGGGGACAAAGATTCACCCCTCCACTTT. This codes for CATSGTGDKDSPLHF.

This clonotype was seen only a few times. V is TRBV24-1 and J is TRBJ2-1; D remains unclear. V was pared by 9 bases and J by 2 bases, with 16 bases between. This CDR3 region has 15 residues. Germline V CDR1 and CDR2: KGHDR, SFDVKD. CDR3 region: CATPRRWLPYNEQFF. The CDR3 DNA sequence: TGTGCCACCCCCCGGCGGTGGCTCCCCTACAATGAGCAGTTCTTC.

V and J are TRBV7-6 and TRBJ2-1; 8 nucleotides align to TRBD1. Germline trimming cut 8 bases from V and 4 bases from J; bases unmatched to any gene: 4. The CDR3 length is 13 residues. CDR1 and CDR2 (germline): SGHVS, FNYEAQ. The CDR3 here is CASAGTGYNEQFF. In DNA, the CDR3 is TGTGCCAGCGCCGGGACAGGTTACAATGAGCAGTTCTTC.

This clonotype was picked up a small number of times. The chain uses TRBV19 and TRBJ1-5; possibly TRBD1 for D (5 bases). V lost 5 bases and J lost 6, with 14 bases in between. This CDR3 comprises 14 residues. Per germline, CDR1 LNHDA and CDR2 SQIVND (reference sequence). CDR3 DNA: TGTGCCAGTAGTGGGACGGGCTTCCGTCAGCCCCAGCATTTT. Amino acid sequence: CASSGTGFRQPQHF.

This clonotype was seen a few times. The gene calls are TRBV27 and TRBJ2-2; tentatively, D is TRBD2 (7 bases). The CDR3 totals 17 residues. V was clipped by 5 bases and J by 5 bases, with 21 bases between them. Germline-derived CDR1 and CDR2 are MNHEY and SMNVEV (reference sequence). The CDR3 bases are TGTGCCAGCAGTCCTGAGGGGGGGCCCTACACTACCGGGGAGCTGTTTTTT. It translates to CASSPEGGPYTTGELFF.

At least ten counts were recorded for this clonotype. V usage is TRBV7-2 and J usage is TRBJ2-7; D is ambiguous. This CDR3 has 13 residues. The germline CDR1 and CDR2 sequences are SGHTA and FQGNSA. V lost 3 bases and J 2 bases, leaving 8 bases between the germline ends. In DNA form, the CDR3 reads TGTGCCAGCAGCTTCAGTCTAACCTACGAGCAGTACTTC. Amino acids: CASSFSLTYEQYF.

There are many counts of this clonotype. The V gene is TRBV5-8, the J gene TRBJ2-3; TRBD2 agrees at 12 bases. Germline V lookup: CDR1 SGHTS, CDR2 YDEGEE. This CDR3 is 16 amino acids long. Trimming at V came to 0 bases and at J to 4 bases, leaving 3 bases not matched to a gene. Here the CDR3 DNA reads TGTGCCAGCAGCTTGGGGACTAGCGGGGCCCCAGATACGCAGTATTTT. It specifies CASSLGTSGAPDTQYF.

V gene TRBV27 combines with J gene TRBJ2-5; possibly TRBD1 for D (6 bases). Germline-derived CDR1 and CDR2 are MNHEY and SMNVEV (reference sequence). Trimming removed 4 bases from V and 2 bases from J, with 11 bases in between. This CDR3 region has 14 residues. The CDR3 nucleotides read TGTGCCAGCAGTTCCCTAGACAGGCAAGAGACCCAGTACTTC. Protein: CASSSLDRQETQYF.

The chain joins TRBV6-8 to TRBJ2-7; 11 nucleotides agree with TRBD1. CDR1 and CDR2 (germline): MNHGY, SAAAGT. This CDR3 contains 15 residues. The junction had 5 bases not matched to a gene; V was cut back by 2 bases and J by 5 bases. CDR3 amino acids: CASSYRTGGNHEQYF. Here the CDR3 DNA reads TGTGCCAGCAGTTACAGGACAGGGGGCAACCACGAGCAGTACTTC.

The V call is TRBV11-3, the J call TRBJ2-5; 12 bases align to TRBD2. This CDR3 region has 15 residues. Germline CDR1 and CDR2: SGHNT and YENEEA. V lost 4 bases, J lost 5 bases, and 5 bases stayed unmatched. The CDR3 spells CASSSRTSGMETQYF. The CDR3 DNA reads as TGTGCCAGCAGCTCGAGGACTAGCGGGATGGAGACCCAGTACTTC.